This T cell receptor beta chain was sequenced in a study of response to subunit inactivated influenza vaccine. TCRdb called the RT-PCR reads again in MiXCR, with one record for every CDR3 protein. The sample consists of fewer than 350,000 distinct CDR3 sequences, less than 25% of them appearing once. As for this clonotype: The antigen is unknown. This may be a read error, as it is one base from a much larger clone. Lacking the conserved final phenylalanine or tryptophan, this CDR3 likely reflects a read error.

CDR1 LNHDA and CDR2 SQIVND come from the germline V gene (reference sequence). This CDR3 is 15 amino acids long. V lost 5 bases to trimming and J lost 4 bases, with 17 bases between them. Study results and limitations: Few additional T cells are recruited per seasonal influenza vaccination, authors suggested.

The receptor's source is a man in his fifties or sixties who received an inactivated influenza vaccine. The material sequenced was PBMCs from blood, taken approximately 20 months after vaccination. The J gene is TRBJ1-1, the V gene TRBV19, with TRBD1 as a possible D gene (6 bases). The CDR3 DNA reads TGTGCCAGTAGTCCCAGGGGCCTTGGTGGCACTGAAGCTTTCGTT. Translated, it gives CASSPRGLGGTEAFV.